Sequencing of this TCR beta chain was carried out in a study of blood T cell repertoires in COVID-19. Turning to the study itself: Sites across the United States, Italy and Spain contributed samples from acute and convalescent COVID-19.

Original analysis: Amplification of reference gene primers was used by the study to estimate nucleated cell counts. The repertoire was sequenced with immunoSEQ multiplex PCR; TCRdb's copy has only in-frame clones and lacks some. V, J and clone size reflect that table, while D and trimming were determined from the DNA. The table lists roughly 150,000 clones, about 88% of them singletons. Germline V lookup: CDR1 MDHEN, CDR2 SYDVKM. J was trimmed by 9 bases and V by 5 bases; bases with no gene match: 8. There are 15 residues in the CDR3. This receptor was identified in a man aged 60 to 69 with active or convalescent COVID-19. Material: peripheral blood. The chain combines TRBV28 with TRBJ1-6; 9 positions agree with TRBD1. CDR3 DNA: TGTGCCAGCAGTAAATACAGGGGGCAAATTTCACCCCTCCACTTT. This encodes CASSKYRGQISPLHF.